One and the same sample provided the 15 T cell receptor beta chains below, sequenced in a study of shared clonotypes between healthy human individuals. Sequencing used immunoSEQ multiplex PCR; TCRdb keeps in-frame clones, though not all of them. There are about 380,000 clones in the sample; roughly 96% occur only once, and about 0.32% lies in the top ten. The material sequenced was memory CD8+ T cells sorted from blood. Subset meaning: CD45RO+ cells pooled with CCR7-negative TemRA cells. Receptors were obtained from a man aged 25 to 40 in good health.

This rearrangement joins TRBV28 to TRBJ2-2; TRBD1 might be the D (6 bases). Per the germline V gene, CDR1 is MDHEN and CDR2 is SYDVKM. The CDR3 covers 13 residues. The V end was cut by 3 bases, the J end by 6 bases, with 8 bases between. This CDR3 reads CASSFNRAGELFF. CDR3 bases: TGTGCCAGCAGTTTTAACAGGGCCGGGGAGCTGTTTTTT.

CDR3 region: CASSATSSHTDTQYF. The DNA of the CDR3 is TGCGCCAGCAGTGCGACTAGCAGCCACACAGATACGCAGTATTTT. The rearrangement links TRBV10-2 to TRBJ2-3; TRBD2 agrees at 7 bases. The CDR3 has 15 amino acids. The germline CDR1 and CDR2 sequences are WSHSY and SAAADI. V lost 4 bases to trimming and J lost 2 bases; unmatched junction nucleotides: 6.

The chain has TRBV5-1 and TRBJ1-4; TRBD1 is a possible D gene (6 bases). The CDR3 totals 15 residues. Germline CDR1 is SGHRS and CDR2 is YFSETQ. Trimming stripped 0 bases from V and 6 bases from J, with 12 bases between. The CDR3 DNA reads TGCGCCAGCAGCTTGGTCCCAGGGGTTTATGAAAAACTGTTTTTT. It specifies CASSLVPGVYEKLFF. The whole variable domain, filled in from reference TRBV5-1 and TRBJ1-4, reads KAGVTQTPRYLIKTRGQQVTLSCSPISGHRSVSWYQQTPGQGLQFLFEYFSETQRNKGNFPGRFSGRQFSNSRSEMNVSTLELGDSALYLCASSLVPGVYEKLFFGSGTQLSVL.

CDR3 bases: TGTGCCAGCAGCTTAGTTCGGGCGGGAGGGCGTAGGAATGAGCAGTTCTTC. Residues: CASSLVRAGGRRNEQFF. The chain employs TRBV7-2 and TRBJ2-1; TRBD2 agrees at 9 bases. J lost 7 bases, V lost 1 base, and 11 bases had no gene match. The CDR3 loop spans 17 amino acids. Germline CDR1 reads SGHTA; CDR2 reads FQGNSA.

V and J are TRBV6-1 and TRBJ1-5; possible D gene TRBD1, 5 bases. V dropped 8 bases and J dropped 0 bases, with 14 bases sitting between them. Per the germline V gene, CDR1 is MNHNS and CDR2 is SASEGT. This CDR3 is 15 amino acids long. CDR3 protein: CASARDGYSNQPQHF. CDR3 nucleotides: TGTGCCAGCGCCAGGGACGGATATAGCAATCAGCCCCAGCATTTT.

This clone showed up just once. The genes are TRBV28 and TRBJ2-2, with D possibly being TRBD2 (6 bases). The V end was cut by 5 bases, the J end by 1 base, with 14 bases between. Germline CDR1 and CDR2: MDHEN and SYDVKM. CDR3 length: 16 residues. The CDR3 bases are TGTGCCAGCAGTCGCAGAACTAGCAGGAACACCGGGGAGCTGTTTTTT. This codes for CASSRRTSRNTGELFF.

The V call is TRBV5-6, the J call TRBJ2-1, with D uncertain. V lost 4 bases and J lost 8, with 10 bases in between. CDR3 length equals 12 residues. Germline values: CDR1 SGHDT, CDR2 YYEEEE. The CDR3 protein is CASSIADYEQFF. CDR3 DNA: TGTGCCAGCAGCATCGCAGATTATGAGCAGTTCTTC.

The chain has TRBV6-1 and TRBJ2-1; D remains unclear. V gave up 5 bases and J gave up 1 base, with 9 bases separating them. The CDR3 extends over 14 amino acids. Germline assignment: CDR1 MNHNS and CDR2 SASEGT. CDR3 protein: CASSQLGSYNEQFF. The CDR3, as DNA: TGTGCCAGCAGTCAACTGGGATCCTACAATGAGCAGTTCTTC.

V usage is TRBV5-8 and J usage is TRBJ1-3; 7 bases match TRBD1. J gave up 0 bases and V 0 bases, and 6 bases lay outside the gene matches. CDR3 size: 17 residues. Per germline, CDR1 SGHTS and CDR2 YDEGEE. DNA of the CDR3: TGTGCCAGCAGCTTGGGGGGGGACAGTTCCTCTGGAAACACCATATATTTT. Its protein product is CASSLGGDSSSGNTIYF.

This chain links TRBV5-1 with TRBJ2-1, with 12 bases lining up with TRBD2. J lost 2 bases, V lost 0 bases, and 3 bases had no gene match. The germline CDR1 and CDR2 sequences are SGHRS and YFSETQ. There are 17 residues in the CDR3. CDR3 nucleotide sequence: TGCGCCAGCAGCTTGGGGACTAGCGGGGCAGCCTACAATGAGCAGTTCTTC. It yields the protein CASSLGTSGAAYNEQFF.

This chain's CDR3 is CASSLASASPNEQFF. CDR3 DNA: TGTGCCAGCAGCTTAGCTTCGGCCAGCCCCAATGAGCAGTTCTTC. The chain links TRBV7-9 to TRBJ2-1; D is unresolved. CDR3 size: 15 residues. Deletions cut 0 bases from V and 6 bases from J, with 12 bases between. Germline CDR1 is SEHNR and CDR2 is FQNEAQ (reference sequence).

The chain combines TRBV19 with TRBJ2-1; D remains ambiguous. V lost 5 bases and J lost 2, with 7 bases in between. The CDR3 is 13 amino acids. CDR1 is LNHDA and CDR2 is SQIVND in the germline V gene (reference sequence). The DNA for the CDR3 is TGTGCCAGTAGTGCTAACGCCTACAATGAGCAGTTCTTC. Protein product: CASSANAYNEQFF. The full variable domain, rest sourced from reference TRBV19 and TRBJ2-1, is DGGITQSPKYLFRKEGQNVTLSCEQNLNHDAMYWYRQDPGQGLRLIYYSQIVNDFQKGDIAEGYSVSREKKESFPLTVTSAQKNPTAFYLCASSANAYNEQFFGPGTRLTVL.

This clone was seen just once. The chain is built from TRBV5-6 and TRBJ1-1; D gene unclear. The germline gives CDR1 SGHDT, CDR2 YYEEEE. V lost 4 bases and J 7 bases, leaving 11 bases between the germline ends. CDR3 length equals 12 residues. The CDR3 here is CASSLGSGEAFF. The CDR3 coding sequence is TGTGCCAGCAGCCTGGGGTCCGGTGAAGCTTTCTTT.

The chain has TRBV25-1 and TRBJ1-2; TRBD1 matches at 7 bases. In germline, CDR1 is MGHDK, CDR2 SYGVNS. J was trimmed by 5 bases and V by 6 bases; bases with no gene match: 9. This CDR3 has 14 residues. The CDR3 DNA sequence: TGTGCCAGCAGCCGGGACAGTCCTGATTATGGCTACACCTTC. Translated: CASSRDSPDYGYTF.

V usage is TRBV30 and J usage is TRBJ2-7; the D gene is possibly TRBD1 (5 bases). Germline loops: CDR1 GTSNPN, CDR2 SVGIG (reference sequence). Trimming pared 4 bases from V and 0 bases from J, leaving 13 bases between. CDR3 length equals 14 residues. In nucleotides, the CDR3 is TGTGCCTGGAACACCGGACATAGCTCCTACGAGCAGTACTTC. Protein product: CAWNTGHSSYEQYF.